The 17 T cell receptor beta chains given below trace back to one sample, sequenced in a study of shared clonotypes between healthy human individuals. TCRdb's copy holds only in-frame clones and misses some; the assay was immunoSEQ multiplex PCR. The sample consists of fewer than 3 million clones, less than 95% of them appearing once. Sequencing was done on a sample of naive CD4+ T cells from PBMCs. Described subset: CD45RA+ positively selected. Receptors originate from a man aged 18 to 30 in good health. Some clones in this sample may be carry-over from other donors' samples.

This rearrangement joins TRBV7-8 to TRBJ1-5, with D tentatively TRBD1 (5 bases). The CDR3 totals 15 residues. Germline V lookup: CDR1 SGHVS, CDR2 FQNEAQ. Trimming removed 3 bases from V and 4 bases from J, with 13 bases in between. The CDR3 is CASSFQGSGNQPQHF. For the CDR3, the DNA is TGTGCCAGCAGCTTCCAGGGTTCTGGTAATCAGCCCCAGCATTTT.

This chain uses TRBV18 with TRBJ2-5; D gene uncertain. V lost 6 bases and J 2 bases, leaving 10 bases between the germline ends. Germline loops: CDR1 KGHSH, CDR2 LQKENI. The CDR3 spans 13 residues. The CDR3 DNA reads TGTGCCAGCTCGCGCGCAATTCAAGAGACCCAGTACTTC. Protein: CASSRAIQETQYF. The complete variable domain, with remaining parts taken from reference TRBV18 and TRBJ2-5, reads NAGVMQNPRHLVRRRGQEARLRCSPMKGHSHVYWYRQLPEEGLKFMVYLQKENIIDESGMPKERFSAEFPKEGPSILRIQQVVRGDSAAYFCASSRAIQETQYFGPGTRLLVL.

As to this clone: Additional DNA sequences in this sample encode the identical CDR3. V is TRBV7-2 and J is TRBJ2-7; 7 nucleotides line up with TRBD2. The CDR3 length is 15 residues. The germline V gene encodes CDR1 SGHTA and CDR2 FQGNSA. With V trimmed by 1 base and J by 0 bases, 3 bases remained unmatched. The CDR3, as DNA: TGTGCCAGCAGCTTAGTAGCGGGCAGCTCCTACGAGCAGTACTTC. Amino acid sequence: CASSLVAGSSYEQYF.

The rearrangement links TRBV5-6 to TRBJ2-1, with unresolved D. The CDR3 has 13 amino acids. Per the germline V gene, CDR1 is SGHDT and CDR2 is YYEEEE. V shed 2 bases and J shed 3 bases, with 6 bases lying between them. CDR3 sequence: CASSFSFYNEQFF. The CDR3 DNA is TGTGCCAGCAGCTTTAGTTTCTACAATGAGCAGTTCTTC.

The rearrangement joins TRBV10-3 to TRBJ1-2; a possible D gene is TRBD1 (5 bases). V dropped 10 bases and J dropped 1 base, with 16 bases sitting between them. Germline CDR1 is ENHRY and CDR2 is SYGVKD. The CDR3 is 14 residues long. CDR3 protein: CATGGGPFNYGYTF. CDR3 nucleotide sequence: TGTGCCACGGGGGGAGGACCTTTTAACTATGGCTACACCTTC.

Notes on this clone: The junction does not match germline at one end; this may be a read error. This chain connects TRBV7-6 to TRBJ1-2; D remains ambiguous. This CDR3 contains 13 residues. The germline gives CDR1 SGHVS, CDR2 FNYEAQ. CDR3 nucleotides: TGTGCCAGCACCTTACGGAGAGGGAATGGCCACACCTTC. Translation: CASTLRRGNGHTF.

CDR3 nucleotide sequence: TGTGCCAGCAGTTTAGGAGCGAGTGTGAACACCGGGGAGCTGTTTTTT. Encoded protein: CASSLGASVNTGELFF. The V gene is TRBV27, the J gene TRBJ2-2, with D unresolved. The CDR3 has 16 amino acids. Germline V CDR1 and CDR2: MNHEY, SMNVEV (reference sequence). The ends were cut back, 2 bases at V and 1 base at J, with 11 bases in the middle.

The chain links TRBV4-3 to TRBJ2-5; D is perhaps TRBD2 (7 bases). Germline CDR1 is LGHNA and CDR2 is YSLEER. CDR3 length equals 14 residues. Trimming stripped 0 bases from V and 5 bases from J, with 10 bases between. The CDR3 here is CASSQDAGAETQYF. CDR3 DNA: TGCGCCAGCAGCCAAGACGCGGGGGCCGAGACCCAGTACTTC.

The V gene is TRBV5-1, the J gene TRBJ1-1; tentative D call: TRBD1 (5 bases). Trimming removed 5 bases at V and 5 bases at J, with 19 bases between. Germline CDR1 reads SGHRS; CDR2 reads YFSETQ. This CDR3 is 15 amino acids long. The CDR3 nucleotides read TGCGCCAGCAGACCCGAAGGGGCCGGTAGGACTGAAGCTTTCTTT. Its translation: CASRPEGAGRTEAFF.

Details on this clone: The sample has other DNA sequences that encode this CDR3 too. V and J are TRBV5-1 and TRBJ1-1; the D gene is possibly TRBD1 (6 bases). V gave up 4 bases and J gave up 5 bases, with 12 bases separating them. Germline assignment: CDR1 SGHRS and CDR2 YFSETQ. The CDR3 has 13 residues. CDR3 coding DNA: TGCGCCAGCAGCGCGGGACAAGGGACTGAAGCTTTCTTT. This sequence encodes CASSAGQGTEAFF.

This chain uses TRBV6-5 with TRBJ2-1; D possibly matches TRBD1 or TRBD2 (6 bases each). The V end lost 7 bases, the J end lost 4 bases, and 11 bases lay between the germline ends. CDR3 length: 13 amino acids. The V gene's germline CDR1 is MNHEY and CDR2 SVGAGI. CDR3 residues: CASKQGLYNEQFF. The CDR3 DNA follows: TGTGCCAGCAAACAGGGACTTTACAATGAGCAGTTCTTC.

A single count supports this clone. V gene TRBV18 combines with J gene TRBJ2-7, with D perhaps TRBD1 or TRBD2 (6 bases each). V was cut by 6 bases and J by 1 base, with 19 bases left in between. The germline V gene has CDR1 KGHSH and CDR2 LQKENI. The CDR3 is 16 amino acids. The CDR3 reads CASSRGRTALSYEQYF. CDR3 nucleotide sequence: TGTGCCAGCTCGAGAGGGAGGACAGCGTTGTCCTACGAGCAGTACTTC.

This clone was found a few times. V gene TRBV19 combines with J gene TRBJ1-2; 9 bases align to TRBD1. The trim removed 4 bases at V and 6 bases at J, leaving 3 bases unmatched. The germline gives CDR1 LNHDA, CDR2 SQIVND (reference sequence). The CDR3 is 13 residues long. CDR3 amino acids: CASSTGQGHGYTF. In DNA, the CDR3 is TGTGCCAGTAGTACGGGACAGGGACATGGCTACACCTTC.

As to this clone: This same CDR3 is encoded by further DNA sequences in the sample. The genes are TRBV5-1 and TRBJ2-3; no firm D call. The CDR3 length is 11 residues. V was shortened by 8 bases and J by 2 bases, with 6 bases between the two germline ends. Germline lookup yields CDR1 SGHRS and CDR2 YFSETQ. CDR3 loop: CASSNTDTQYF. In DNA form, the CDR3 reads TGCGCCAGTAGCAACACAGATACGCAGTATTTT. Looking up the rest from reference TRBV5-1 and TRBJ2-3 gives the full variable domain: KAGVTQTPRYLIKTRGQQVTLSCSPISGHRSVSWYQQTPGQGLQFLFEYFSETQRNKGNFPGRFSGRQFSNSRSEMNVSTLELGDSALYLCASSNTDTQYFGPGTRLTVL.

Regarding this clone: At one boundary the junction diverges from the germline segment, which might be a read error. The V call is TRBV5-1, the J call TRBJ2-5, with D perhaps matching TRBD1 or TRBD2 (5 bases each). The germline CDR1 and CDR2 sequences are SGHRS and YFSETQ. The CDR3 is 15 residues long. CDR3 residues: CASTKTGTTREAQYF. CDR3 coding DNA: TGCGCCAGCACCAAAACCGGGACCACGAGAGAGGCCCAGTACTTC.

The chain combines TRBV5-4 with TRBJ2-5, with 10 positions matching TRBD2. After removal of 6 bases from V and 2 bases from J, the junction contained 7 bases not matched to a gene. The germline CDR1 and CDR2 sequences are SGHNT and YYREEE (reference sequence). CDR3 length: 15 amino acids. CDR3 DNA: TGTGCCAGCACCCTTTCAGCGGGAGGGCAAGAGACCCAGTACTTC. It yields the protein CASTLSAGGQETQYF.

This sequence joins TRBV6-6 and TRBJ2-2; no definite D call. CDR3 size: 11 residues. V shed 1 base and J shed 7 bases, with 1 base lying between them. Germline values: CDR1 MNHNY, CDR2 SVGAGI (reference sequence). This CDR3 is CASSYFGELFF. The CDR3, as DNA: TGTGCCAGCAGTTACTTCGGGGAGCTGTTTTTT.